Presented here are 28 T cell receptor beta chains from one specimen sequenced in a study of T cells in Graves' hyperthyroidism and ophthalmopathy. TCR beta CDR3 regions were amplified from RNA. The HTBI primer set served for first-round RT-PCR of the TCR CDR3. TCRdb processed the multiplex PCR reads anew with MiXCR; each CDR3 protein has one entry. The sample has fewer than 400,000 distinct CDR3 sequences, around 15% seen once. Sequencing used blood. Receptors were obtained from a man aged 50 to 59 with Graves' ophthalmopathy.

This clonotype was seen only a few times. Here the CDR3 DNA reads TGTGCCACCAGTGATTTCCCGGACAGGGCCACAGATACGCAGTATTTT. Translation gives CATSDFPDRATDTQYF. This chain joins TRBV24-1 and TRBJ2-3; TRBD1 matches 8 bases. The junction had 4 bases not matched to a gene; V was cut back by 1 base and J by 2 bases. The CDR3 has 16 amino acids. Germline CDR1 KGHDR, CDR2 SFDVKD.

This clonotype was recorded at least ten times. The chain links TRBV20-1 to TRBJ2-7; D is undetermined. The germline V gene has CDR1 DFQATT and CDR2 SNEGSKA (reference sequence). Trimming removed 5 bases at V and 2 bases at J, with 10 bases between. CDR3 length: 12 residues. The CDR3 sequence: CSAGTKTYEQYF. Here the CDR3 DNA reads TGCAGTGCTGGAACTAAAACCTACGAGCAGTACTTC.

This clonotype was counted between two and nine times. V gene TRBV6-2 or TRBV6-3 combines with J gene TRBJ2-7, with D uncertain. This CDR3 region has 14 residues. Germline values: CDR1 MNHEY, CDR2 SVGEGT. V lost 0 bases and J 3 bases, leaving 9 bases between the germline ends. The DNA for the CDR3 is TGTGCCAGCAGTTACTCGTCACTCTTCTACGAGCAGTACTTC. As protein: CASSYSSLFYEQYF.

The V call is TRBV5-6, the J call TRBJ2-7, with a weak D call TRBD1 (5 bases). The V gene's germline CDR1 is SGHDT and CDR2 YYEEEE. The V gene lost 1 base and the J gene lost 5 bases, with 13 bases spanning the gap. The CDR3 covers 14 residues. CDR3 amino acids: CASSLWGYKNEQYF. CDR3 DNA: TGTGCCAGCAGCTTGTGGGGCTATAAGAACGAGCAGTACTTC.

This chain connects TRBV6-2 or TRBV6-3 to TRBJ2-7; 10 bases agree with TRBD2. In germline, CDR1 is MNHEY, CDR2 SVGEGT. The V and J ends lost 8 bases and 0 bases, in that order; junction bases with no gene match: 16. This CDR3 region has 18 residues. CDR3 coding DNA: TGTGCCAGCCCGAGGGAAGCTAGACTAGCGGGCCACTCCTACGAGCAGTACTTC. This codes for CASPREARLAGHSYEQYF.

This clonotype has just a few counts. V and J are TRBV20-1 and TRBJ2-5; 7 bases are a match to TRBD2. After removal of 3 bases from V and 2 bases from J, the junction contained 9 bases not matched to a gene. Germline V gives CDR1 DFQATT, CDR2 SNEGSKA (reference sequence). This CDR3 has 15 residues. The CDR3: CSASPLAGAQETQYF. The CDR3 DNA sequence: TGCAGTGCTAGCCCCCTCGCGGGAGCGCAAGAGACCCAGTACTTC.

There are a few counts of this clonotype. V gene TRBV5-6 combines with J gene TRBJ2-5; TRBD1 might be the D (8 bases). With 4 bases removed from V and 7 bases from J, the gap between germline ends came to 17 bases. The CDR3 is 14 amino acids. The germline CDR1 and CDR2 sequences are SGHDT and YYEEEE. This CDR3 is CASSNTGGGGTQYF. The DNA of the CDR3 is TGTGCCAGCAGCAACACAGGGGGAGGGGGGACCCAGTACTTC.

This clonotype has more than one count but fewer than ten. CDR3 coding DNA: TGCAGCGTCCGCTCCCACCAGGGGGATCAGCCCCAGCATTTT. This gives the protein CSVRSHQGDQPQHF. The rearrangement links TRBV29-1 to TRBJ1-5; 7 bases line up with TRBD1. This CDR3 region has 14 residues. In germline, CDR1 is SQVTM, CDR2 ANQGSEA. V lost 6 bases and J lost 5; bases outside the gene matches: 10.

This clonotype was counted many times. The rearrangement joins TRBV9 to TRBJ2-5; TRBD2 aligns across 15 bases. V shed 4 bases, J shed 5 bases, and the junction held 6 bases outside the gene matches. Per the germline V gene, CDR1 is SGDLS and CDR2 is YYNGEE. CDR3 length: 16 amino acids. CDR3 loop: CASSPPGLAGGETQYF. DNA for the CDR3: TGTGCCAGCAGCCCCCCAGGACTAGCGGGGGGGGAGACCCAGTACTTC.

This clonotype was seen repeatedly, ten times or more. The chain recombines TRBV20-1 with TRBJ2-5; no firm D call. The ends were cut back, 3 bases at V and 2 bases at J, with 10 bases in the middle. This CDR3 has 13 residues. Germline CDR1 DFQATT, CDR2 SNEGSKA (reference sequence). The DNA of the CDR3 is TGCAGTGCTAGGGTTTGGCATCAAGAGACCCAGTACTTC. Its translation: CSARVWHQETQYF.

On this clonotype itself: A much larger clone sits a single nucleotide away, making a read error possible. The chain employs TRBV29-1 and TRBJ2-5, with TRBD1 matching 9 bases. The V gene's germline CDR1 is SQVTM and CDR2 ANQGSEA. J gave up 5 bases and V 7 bases, and 8 bases lay outside the gene matches. The CDR3 totals 13 residues. CDR3 protein: CSAGTGPGETQYF. The CDR3 nucleotides read TGCAGCGCTGGGACAGGGCCCGGTGAGACCCAGTACTTC.

The J gene is TRBJ1-5, the V gene TRBV28; weak D call: TRBD1 (6 bases). This CDR3 has 14 residues. In germline, CDR1 is MDHEN, CDR2 SYDVKM. V shed 6 bases and J shed 6 bases, with 15 bases lying between them. The CDR3 DNA reads TGTGCCAGCAGCAAGGGGGGATTGGGTCAGCCCCAGCATTTT. Translated: CASSKGGLGQPQHF.

Many counts were recorded for this clonotype. The chain combines TRBV15 with TRBJ1-1; D is uncertain. The CDR3 covers 14 residues. Germline V CDR1 and CDR2: LNHNV, YYDKDF (reference sequence). The V end was cut by 6 bases, the J end by 0 bases, with 11 bases between. The DNA for the CDR3 is TGTGCCACCAGGGGAGAACCCATGAACACTGAAGCTTTCTTT. The encoded protein is CATRGEPMNTEAFF.

The table lists this clonotype with a few counts. One end of the junction varies from germline; a read error may be responsible. This rearrangement joins TRBV6-1 to TRBJ2-5; 10 nucleotides match TRBD2. This CDR3 has 15 amino acids. CDR1 MNHNS and CDR2 SASEGT come from the germline V gene. CDR3 nucleotides: TGTGCCAGCATTGAAACGGGACTAGCGAGGGAGACCCAGTACTTC. Encoded protein: CASIETGLARETQYF.

This clonotype was observed many times. The gene calls are TRBV5-1 and TRBJ1-1; D may be TRBD1 (5 bases). With 7 bases removed from V and 5 bases from J, the gap between germline ends came to 15 bases. Germline CDR1 is SGHRS and CDR2 is YFSETQ. This CDR3 spans 13 amino acids. CDR3 sequence reads: CASGAGGFTEAFF. The CDR3 nucleotides are TGCGCCAGCGGCGCGGGGGGGTTTACTGAAGCTTTCTTT.

This clonotype was found many times. The rearrangement uses TRBV11-2 and TRBJ2-1; 9 bases fit TRBD2. CDR1 SGHAT and CDR2 FQNNGV come from the germline V gene. With 6 bases clipped from V and 10 bases from J, the junction kept 10 bases outside the gene matches. This CDR3 has 14 amino acids. The CDR3 sequence is CASRYQSTSGEQFF. The CDR3 nucleotides read TGTGCCAGCAGGTACCAATCGACTAGCGGAGAGCAGTTCTTC.

The V call is TRBV20-1, the J call TRBJ1-3; unclear D gene. The V gene lost 3 bases and the J gene lost 2 bases, with 14 bases spanning the gap. The length of the CDR3 is 15 residues. Germline CDR1 reads DFQATT; CDR2 reads SNEGSKA (reference sequence). DNA of the CDR3: TGCAGTGCTAGGGGCCGTCCCCTAGCTGGAAACACCATATATTTT. Protein sequence: CSARGRPLAGNTIYF.

The sample holds many counts of this clonotype. The chain employs TRBV29-1 and TRBJ1-1; D might be TRBD1 (6 bases). Germline-derived CDR1 and CDR2 are SQVTM and ANQGSEA. This CDR3 has 13 amino acids. The V and J ends lost 5 bases and 0 bases respectively, with 10 bases between them. CDR3 DNA: TGCAGCGTTACCCAGGGGATGAACACTGAAGCTTTCTTT. This codes for CSVTQGMNTEAFF. The whole variable domain, filled in from reference TRBV29-1 and TRBJ1-1, reads SAVISQKPSRDICQRGTSLTIQCQVDSQVTMMFWYRQQPGQSLTLIATANQGSEATYESGFVIDKFPISRPNLTFSTLTVSNMSPEDSSIYLCSVTQGMNTEAFFGQGTRLTVV.

This clonotype came up many times. This chain uses TRBV29-1 with TRBJ2-2, with 10 bases matching TRBD1. Looked up from germline, CDR1 is SQVTM and CDR2 is ANQGSEA. The CDR3 totals 14 residues. After removal of 7 bases from V and 4 bases from J, the junction contained 6 bases not matched to a gene. CDR3 sequence (DNA): TGCAGCGCCACGGGACAGGGGATCACCGGGGAGCTGTTTTTT. Protein sequence: CSATGQGITGELFF.

This clonotype was recorded many times. V usage is TRBV20-1 and J usage is TRBJ2-7; D unclear. Between the trimmed V and J ends, which lost 1 base and 3 bases, there was a span of 4 bases. The CDR3 spans 11 residues. Germline V gives CDR1 DFQATT, CDR2 SNEGSKA (reference sequence). CDR3 in amino acids: CSARGDYEQYF. In nucleotides, the CDR3 is TGCAGTGCTAGAGGAGACTACGAGCAGTACTTC.

The V and J genes are TRBV19 and TRBJ1-2; D is perhaps TRBD1 (6 bases). The CDR3 sequence is 14 residues long. V lost 4 bases, J lost 7 bases, and 16 bases lay in between. Germline V gene data show CDR1 as LNHDA and CDR2 as SQIVND (reference sequence). The CDR3 sequence is CASSRARGSIGYTF. CDR3 coding DNA: TGTGCCAGTAGTAGAGCCAGGGGCTCGATTGGCTACACCTTC.

This clonotype was seen repeatedly, ten times or more. The chain is built from TRBV12-3 or TRBV12-4 and TRBJ1-4, with TRBD1 as a possible D gene (6 bases). The CDR3 contains 19 residues. The V end lost 5 bases, the J end lost 0 bases, and 22 bases lay between the germline ends. Written as DNA, the CDR3 is TGTGCCAGCAGTCCCCTCCCACCCCTACAGGGAACAACTAATGAAAAACTGTTTTTT. Its translation is CASSPLPPLQGTTNEKLFF.

This clonotype was observed a few times. CDR3: CASSILGGSEAFF. The CDR3, as DNA: TGTGCCAGTAGTATCCTAGGAGGCAGTGAAGCTTTCTTT. The rearrangement links TRBV19 to TRBJ1-1; D call uncertain. V was shortened by 3 bases and J by 7 bases, with 12 bases between the two germline ends. This CDR3 is 13 amino acids long. Germline CDR1 is LNHDA and CDR2 is SQIVND (reference sequence).

This clonotype was recorded many times. The V call is TRBV2, the J call TRBJ2-5, with 10 bases lining up with TRBD2. The CDR3 extends over 16 amino acids. Losses at the gene ends were 2 bases for V and 3 bases for J; bases not matched to a gene: 6. In germline, CDR1 is SNHLY, CDR2 FYNNEI. DNA of the CDR3: TGTGCCAGCAGTGAAAAAGCGGGAGGGACTAAAGAGACCCAGTACTTC. This encodes CASSEKAGGTKETQYF.

This clonotype was counted many times. The CDR3 protein is CASSLGFAIQETQYF. CDR3 coding DNA: TGTGCCAGCAGCTTGGGGTTCGCGATCCAAGAGACCCAGTACTTC. The chain couples TRBV7-9 to TRBJ2-5; D is ambiguous. The V end lost 3 bases, the J end lost 1 base, and 12 bases lay between the germline ends. Germline CDR1 and CDR2: SEHNR and FQNEAQ (reference sequence). The CDR3 has 15 amino acids. Together with reference TRBV7-9 and TRBJ2-5, the CDR3 gives the full variable domain: DTGVSQNPRHKITKRGQNVTFRCDPISEHNRLYWYRQTLGQGPEFLTYFQNEAQLEKSRLLSDRFSAERPKGSFSTLEIQRTEQGDSAMYLCASSLGFAIQETQYFGPGTRLLVL.

This clonotype has a handful of counts. The V gene is TRBV6-1, the J gene TRBJ1-1; no firm D call. Germline lookup yields CDR1 MNHNS and CDR2 SASEGT. The CDR3 totals 11 residues. Trimming took 7 bases from V and 4 from J, leaving 7 bases between them. In DNA, the CDR3 is TGTGCCAGCAAATTTGCCACTGAAGCTTTCTTT. Protein product: CASKFATEAFF.

This clonotype turned up a few times. This chain joins TRBV29-1 and TRBJ1-1, with 7 bases fitting TRBD1. CDR1 and CDR2 (germline): SQVTM, ANQGSEA. The CDR3 length is 11 residues. With V trimmed by 3 bases and J by 11 bases, 6 bases remained unmatched. For the CDR3, the DNA is TGCAGCGTTGACCACGGACAGGACGCTTTCTTT. This gives the protein CSVDHGQDAFF.

This clonotype was picked up many times. The J gene is TRBJ1-3, the V gene TRBV27; no firm D call. V was trimmed by 6 bases and J by 0 bases, leaving 15 bases between them. CDR1 is MNHEY and CDR2 is SMNVEV in the germline V gene (reference sequence). The CDR3 covers 16 residues. The CDR3 sequence is CASSPVRASSGNTIYF. The CDR3 region has the DNA TGTGCCAGCAGCCCAGTCCGGGCCAGCTCTGGAAACACCATATATTTT.